This T cell receptor (beta chain) appears in the sequencing data of a study of cytomegalovirus exposure and HLA in healthy donors. Study overall: The same platform was used for the approximately 120 validation repertoires as for the 650 to 800 first-cohort repertoires, as reported in a later analysis.

For this clone: Its antigen remains unidentified.

Study results and caveats: As confirmed in vitro, three CMV-associated chains were specific for CMV antigens. Researchers catalogued approximately 170 TCR beta chains as cytomegalovirus-associated. For most TCR sequences rarity was the rule, although some public TCRs occurred in many donors.

The CDR3 is made up of 11 amino acids. Germline V gene lookup returns CDR1 MNHNS and CDR2 SASEGT. The V end was cut by 5 bases, the J end by 5 bases, with 6 bases between. The protocol was immunoSEQ multiplex PCR, while the TCRdb copy is restricted to in-frame clones and leaves out a portion. Of some 70,000 clones in the sample, roughly 96% were seen once. The chain is built from TRBV6-1 and TRBJ1-1; unclear D gene. Sequencing input: PBMCs. The sequence came from a young man in good health and CMV-seronegative. The CDR3 spells CASSTGTEAFF. The CDR3 coding sequence is TGTGCCAGCAGTACGGGAACTGAAGCTTTCTTT.